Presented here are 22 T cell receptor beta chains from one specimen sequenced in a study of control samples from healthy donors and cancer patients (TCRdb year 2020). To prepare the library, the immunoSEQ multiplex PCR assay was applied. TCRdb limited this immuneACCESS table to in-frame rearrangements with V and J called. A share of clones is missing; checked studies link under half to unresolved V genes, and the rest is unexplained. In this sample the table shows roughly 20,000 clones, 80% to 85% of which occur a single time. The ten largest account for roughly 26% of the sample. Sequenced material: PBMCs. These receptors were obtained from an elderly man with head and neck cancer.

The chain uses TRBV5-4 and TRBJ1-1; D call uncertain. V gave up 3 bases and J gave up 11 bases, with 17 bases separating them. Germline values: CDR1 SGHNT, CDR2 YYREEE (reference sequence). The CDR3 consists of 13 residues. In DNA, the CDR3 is TGTGCCAGCAGCTCTTGGGCCGAGGAAGAGGCTTTCTTT. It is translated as CASSSWAEEEAFF.

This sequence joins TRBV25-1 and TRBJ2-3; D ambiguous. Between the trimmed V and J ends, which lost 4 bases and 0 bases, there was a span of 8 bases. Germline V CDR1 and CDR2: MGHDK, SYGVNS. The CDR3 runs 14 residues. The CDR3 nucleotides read TGTGCCAGCAGTGCCCCAGTCAGCACAGATACGCAGTATTTT. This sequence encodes CASSAPVSTDTQYF.

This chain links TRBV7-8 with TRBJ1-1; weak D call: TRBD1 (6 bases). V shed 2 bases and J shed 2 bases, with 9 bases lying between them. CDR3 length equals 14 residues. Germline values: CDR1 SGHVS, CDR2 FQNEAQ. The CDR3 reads CASSLQGPNTEAFF. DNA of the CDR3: TGTGCCAGCAGCTTACAGGGGCCCAACACTGAAGCTTTCTTT.

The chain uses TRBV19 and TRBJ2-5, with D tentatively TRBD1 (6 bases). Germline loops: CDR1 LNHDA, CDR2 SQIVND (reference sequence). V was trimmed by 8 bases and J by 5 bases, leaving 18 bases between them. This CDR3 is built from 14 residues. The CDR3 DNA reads TGTGCCAGTTCGGACAGTTGGGCCCAGGAGACCCAGTACTTC. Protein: CASSDSWAQETQYF.

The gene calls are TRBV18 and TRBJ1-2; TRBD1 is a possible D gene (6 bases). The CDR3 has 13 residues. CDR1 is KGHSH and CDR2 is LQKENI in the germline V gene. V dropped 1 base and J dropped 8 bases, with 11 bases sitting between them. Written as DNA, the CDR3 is TGTGCCAGCTCACCACAGGGACACAAGGGCTACACCTTC. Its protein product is CASSPQGHKGYTF.

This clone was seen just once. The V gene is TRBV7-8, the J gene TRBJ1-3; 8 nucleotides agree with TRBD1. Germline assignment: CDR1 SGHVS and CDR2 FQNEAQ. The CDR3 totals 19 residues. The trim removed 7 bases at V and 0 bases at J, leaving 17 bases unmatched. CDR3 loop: CASTSGQGGFLISGNTIYF. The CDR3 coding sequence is TGTGCCAGCACCTCAGGACAGGGCGGATTTTTAATCTCTGGAAACACCATATATTTT.

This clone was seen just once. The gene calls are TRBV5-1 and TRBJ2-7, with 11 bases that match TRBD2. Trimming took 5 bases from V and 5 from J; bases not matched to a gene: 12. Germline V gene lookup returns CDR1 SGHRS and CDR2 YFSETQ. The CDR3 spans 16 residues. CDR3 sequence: CASSLITSGSIDEQYF. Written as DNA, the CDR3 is TGCGCCAGCAGTTTGATTACTAGCGGGAGTATCGACGAGCAGTACTTC.

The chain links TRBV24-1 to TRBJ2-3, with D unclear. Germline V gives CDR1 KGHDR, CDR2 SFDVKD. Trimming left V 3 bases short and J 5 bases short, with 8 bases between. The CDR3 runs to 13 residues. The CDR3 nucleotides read TGTGCCACCAGTGATCCCTCCAAAGATACGCAGTATTTT. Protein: CATSDPSKDTQYF.

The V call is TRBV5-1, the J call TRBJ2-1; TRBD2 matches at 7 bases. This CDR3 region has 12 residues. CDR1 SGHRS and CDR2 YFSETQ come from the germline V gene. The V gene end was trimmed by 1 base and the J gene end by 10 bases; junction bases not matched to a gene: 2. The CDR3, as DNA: TGCGCCAGCAGCTTGTACGGGGGGGAGCAGTTCTTC. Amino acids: CASSLYGGEQFF.

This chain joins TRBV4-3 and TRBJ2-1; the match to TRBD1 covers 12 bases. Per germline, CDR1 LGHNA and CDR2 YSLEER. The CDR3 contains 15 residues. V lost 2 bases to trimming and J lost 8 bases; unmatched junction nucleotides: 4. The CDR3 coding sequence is TGCGCCAGCAGCCAAATGGGACAGGGGGCGGATGAGCAGTTCTTC. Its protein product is CASSQMGQGADEQFF.

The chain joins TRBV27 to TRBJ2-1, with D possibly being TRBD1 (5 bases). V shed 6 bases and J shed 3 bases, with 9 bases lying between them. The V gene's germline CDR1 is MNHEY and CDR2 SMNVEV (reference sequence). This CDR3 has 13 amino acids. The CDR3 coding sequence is TGTGCCAGCAGGTATCAGGGCTACAATGAGCAGTTCTTC. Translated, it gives CASRYQGYNEQFF.

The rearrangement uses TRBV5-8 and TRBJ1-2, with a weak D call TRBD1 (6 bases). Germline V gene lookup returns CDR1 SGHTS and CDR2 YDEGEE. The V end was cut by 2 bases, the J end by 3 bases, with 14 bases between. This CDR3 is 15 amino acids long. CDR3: CASSFPTGTHYGYTF. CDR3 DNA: TGTGCCAGCAGCTTCCCCACCGGGACACACTATGGCTACACCTTC.

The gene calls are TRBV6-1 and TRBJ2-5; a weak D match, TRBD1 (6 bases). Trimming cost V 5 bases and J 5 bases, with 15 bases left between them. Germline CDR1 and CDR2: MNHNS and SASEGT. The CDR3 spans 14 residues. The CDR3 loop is CASSYTAGVETQYF. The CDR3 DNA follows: TGTGCCAGCAGTTATACGGCAGGGGTTGAGACCCAGTACTTC.

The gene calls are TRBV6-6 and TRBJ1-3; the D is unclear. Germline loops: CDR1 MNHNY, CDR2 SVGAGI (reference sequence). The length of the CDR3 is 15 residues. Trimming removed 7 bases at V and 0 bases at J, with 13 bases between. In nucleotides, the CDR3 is TGTGCCAGCACTGACCGAATCTACTCTGGAAACACCATATATTTT. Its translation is CASTDRIYSGNTIYF.

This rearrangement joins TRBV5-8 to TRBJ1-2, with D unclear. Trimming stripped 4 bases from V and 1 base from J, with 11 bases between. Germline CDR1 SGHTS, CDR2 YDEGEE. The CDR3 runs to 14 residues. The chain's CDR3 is CASSRLEGNYGYTF. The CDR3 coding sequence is TGTGCCAGCAGCCGACTCGAGGGTAACTATGGCTACACCTTC.

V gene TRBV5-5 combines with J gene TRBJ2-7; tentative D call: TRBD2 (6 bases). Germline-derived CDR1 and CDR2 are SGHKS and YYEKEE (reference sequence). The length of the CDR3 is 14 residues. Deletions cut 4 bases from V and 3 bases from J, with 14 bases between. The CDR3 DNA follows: TGTGCCAGCAGCATCCGCGGGACGGACTACGAGCAGTACTTC. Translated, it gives CASSIRGTDYEQYF.

The CDR3 coding sequence is TGTGCCAGCAGCAAAGGACCCACGACTGAAGCTTTCTTT. Protein sequence: CASSKGPTTEAFF. The rearrangement links TRBV7-7 to TRBJ1-1, with D uncertain. CDR3 length equals 13 residues. Germline CDR1 and CDR2: SSHAT and FNYEAQ (reference sequence). The V and J ends lost 5 bases and 5 bases respectively, with 12 bases between them.

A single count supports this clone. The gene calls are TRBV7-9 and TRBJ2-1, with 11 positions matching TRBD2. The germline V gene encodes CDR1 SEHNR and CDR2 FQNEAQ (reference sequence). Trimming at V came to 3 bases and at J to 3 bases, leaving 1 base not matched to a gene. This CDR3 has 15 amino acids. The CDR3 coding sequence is TGTGCCAGCAGCTTGACTAGCGGGGTCTACAATGAGCAGTTCTTC. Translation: CASSLTSGVYNEQFF.

CDR3 sequence reads: CSARNQETQYF. DNA for the CDR3: TGCAGTGCTCGGAACCAAGAGACCCAGTACTTC. The chain is built from TRBV20-1 and TRBJ2-5; no clear D gene. Germline V lookup: CDR1 DFQATT, CDR2 SNEGSKA (reference sequence). The CDR3 covers 11 residues. V lost 5 bases, J lost 0 bases, and 4 bases lay in between.

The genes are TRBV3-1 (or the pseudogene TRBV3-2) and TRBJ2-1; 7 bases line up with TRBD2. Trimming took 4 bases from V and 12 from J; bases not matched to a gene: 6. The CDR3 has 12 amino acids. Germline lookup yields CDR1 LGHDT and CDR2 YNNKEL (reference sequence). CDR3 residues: CASSRRTGGQFF. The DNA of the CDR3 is TGTGCCAGCAGCCGACGTACGGGGGGGCAGTTCTTC.

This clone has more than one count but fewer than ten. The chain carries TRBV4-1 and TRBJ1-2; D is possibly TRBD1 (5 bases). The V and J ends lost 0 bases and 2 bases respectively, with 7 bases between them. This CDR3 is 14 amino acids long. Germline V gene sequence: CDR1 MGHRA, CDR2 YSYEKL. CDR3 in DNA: TGCGCCAGCAGCCAAGATGGGGCCAACTATGGCTACACCTTC. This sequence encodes CASSQDGANYGYTF.

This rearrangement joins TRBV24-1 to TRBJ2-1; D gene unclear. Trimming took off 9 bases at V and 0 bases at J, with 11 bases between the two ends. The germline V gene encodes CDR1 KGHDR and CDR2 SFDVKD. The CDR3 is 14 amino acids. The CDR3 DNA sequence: TGTGCCACCTGTTGCGAAAGCTCCTACAATGAGCAGTTCTTC. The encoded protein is CATCCESSYNEQFF.